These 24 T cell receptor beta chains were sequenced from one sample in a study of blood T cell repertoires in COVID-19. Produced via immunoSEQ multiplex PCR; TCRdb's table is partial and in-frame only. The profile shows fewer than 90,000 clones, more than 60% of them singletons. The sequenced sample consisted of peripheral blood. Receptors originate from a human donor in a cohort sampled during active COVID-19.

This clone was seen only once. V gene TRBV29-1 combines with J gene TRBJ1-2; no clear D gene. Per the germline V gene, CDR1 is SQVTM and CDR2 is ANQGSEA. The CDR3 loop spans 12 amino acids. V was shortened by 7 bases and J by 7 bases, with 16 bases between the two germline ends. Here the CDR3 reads CSAARDHGGYTF. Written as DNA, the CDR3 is TGCAGCGCCGCAAGAGATCACGGTGGCTACACCTTC.

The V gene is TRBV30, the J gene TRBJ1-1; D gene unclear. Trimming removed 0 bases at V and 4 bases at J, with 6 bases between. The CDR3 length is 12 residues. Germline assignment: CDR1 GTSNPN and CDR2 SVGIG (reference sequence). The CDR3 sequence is CAWSVRSTEAFF. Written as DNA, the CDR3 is TGTGCCTGGAGTGTACGGAGCACTGAAGCTTTCTTT.

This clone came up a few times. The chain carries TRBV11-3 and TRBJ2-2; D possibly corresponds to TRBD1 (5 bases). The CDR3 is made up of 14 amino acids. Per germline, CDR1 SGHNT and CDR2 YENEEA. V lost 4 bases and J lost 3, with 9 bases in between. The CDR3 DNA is TGTGCCAGCAGCTCGAAAGGGGACACCGGGGAGCTGTTTTTT. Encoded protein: CASSSKGDTGELFF.

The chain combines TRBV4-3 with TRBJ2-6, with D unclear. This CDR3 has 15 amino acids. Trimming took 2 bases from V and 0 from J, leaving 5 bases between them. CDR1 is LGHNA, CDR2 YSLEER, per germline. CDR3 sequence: CASSQQVSGANVLTF. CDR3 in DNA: TGCGCCAGCAGCCAACAGGTCTCTGGGGCCAACGTCCTGACTTTC.

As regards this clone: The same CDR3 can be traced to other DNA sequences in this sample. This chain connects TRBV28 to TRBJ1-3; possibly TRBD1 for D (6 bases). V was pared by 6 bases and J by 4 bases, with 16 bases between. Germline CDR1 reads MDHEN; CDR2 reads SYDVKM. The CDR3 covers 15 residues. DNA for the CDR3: TGTGCCAGCAGCTCCCGGGACAAAAGAGGAAACACCATATATTTT. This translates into CASSSRDKRGNTIYF.

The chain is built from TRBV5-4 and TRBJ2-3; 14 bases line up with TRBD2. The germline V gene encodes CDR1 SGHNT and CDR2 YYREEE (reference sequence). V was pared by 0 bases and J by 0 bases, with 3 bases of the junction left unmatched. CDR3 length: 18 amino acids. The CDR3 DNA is TGTGCCAGCAGCTTGGGAGGGACTAGCGGGAGAAGCACAGATACGCAGTATTTT. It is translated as CASSLGGTSGRSTDTQYF.

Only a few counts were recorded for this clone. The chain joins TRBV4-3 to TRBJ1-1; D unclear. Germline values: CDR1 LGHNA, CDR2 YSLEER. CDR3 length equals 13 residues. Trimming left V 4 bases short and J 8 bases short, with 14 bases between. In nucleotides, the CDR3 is TGCGCCAGCAGCCTCTCCGTGGGAGGGGAAGCTTTCTTT. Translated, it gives CASSLSVGGEAFF.

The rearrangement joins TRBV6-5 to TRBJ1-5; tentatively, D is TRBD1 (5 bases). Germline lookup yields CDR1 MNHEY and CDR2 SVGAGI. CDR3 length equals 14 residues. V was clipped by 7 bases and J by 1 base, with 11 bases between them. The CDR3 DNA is TGTGCCAGCAAGTACGGGGGGAGCAATCAGCCCCAGCATTTT. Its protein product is CASKYGGSNQPQHF.

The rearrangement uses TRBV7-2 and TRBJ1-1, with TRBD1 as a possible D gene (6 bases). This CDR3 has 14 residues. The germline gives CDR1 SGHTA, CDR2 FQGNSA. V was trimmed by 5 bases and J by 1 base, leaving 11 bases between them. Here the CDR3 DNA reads TGTGCCAGCAGCCCGGGACACACGAACACTGAAGCTTTCTTT. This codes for CASSPGHTNTEAFF. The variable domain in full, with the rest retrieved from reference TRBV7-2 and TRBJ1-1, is GAGVSQSPSNKVTEKGKDVELRCDPISGHTALYWYRQSLGQGLEFLIYFQGNSAPDKSGLPSDRFSAERTGGSVSTLTIQRTQQEDSAVYLCASSPGHTNTEAFFGQGTRLTVV.

The CDR3, as DNA: TGTGCCAGCAGTTTCGGGTCGAGTAGGGGGACCGCTGAAGCTTTCTTT. Its translation: CASSFGSSRGTAEAFF. V gene TRBV28 combines with J gene TRBJ1-1, with D possibly being TRBD1 (6 bases). The CDR3 runs 16 residues. CDR1 is MDHEN, CDR2 SYDVKM, per germline. The V and J ends lost 3 bases and 6 bases respectively, with 20 bases between them.

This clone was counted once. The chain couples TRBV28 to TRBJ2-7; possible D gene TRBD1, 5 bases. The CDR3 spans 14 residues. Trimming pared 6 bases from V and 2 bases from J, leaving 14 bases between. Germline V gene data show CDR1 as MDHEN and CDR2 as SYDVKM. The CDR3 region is CASSFQGATYEQYF. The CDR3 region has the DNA TGTGCCAGCAGCTTTCAGGGTGCCACCTACGAGCAGTACTTC.

CDR3 sequence reads: CASSLPGGEGQPQHF. CDR3 sequence (DNA): TGTGCCAGCAGTTTACCAGGGGGCGAGGGTCAGCCCCAGCATTTT. The V gene is TRBV28, the J gene TRBJ1-5; 8 bases align to TRBD1. Unmatched junction bases numbered 6, after V lost 2 bases and J lost 6 bases. The CDR3 totals 15 residues. The V gene's germline CDR1 is MDHEN and CDR2 SYDVKM.

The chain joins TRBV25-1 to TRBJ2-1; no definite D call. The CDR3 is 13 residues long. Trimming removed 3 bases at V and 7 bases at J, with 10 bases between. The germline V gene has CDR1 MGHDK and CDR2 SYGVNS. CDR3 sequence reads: CASSDPPRNEQFF. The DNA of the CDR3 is TGTGCCAGCAGTGACCCCCCGAGGAATGAGCAGTTCTTC.

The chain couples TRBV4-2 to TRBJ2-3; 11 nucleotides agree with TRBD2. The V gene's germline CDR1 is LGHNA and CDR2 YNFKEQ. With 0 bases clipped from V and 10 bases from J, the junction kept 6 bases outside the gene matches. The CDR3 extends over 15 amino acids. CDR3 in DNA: TGTGCCAGCAGCCAAGATGAGGGGACTAGCGGTTCGCAGTATTTT. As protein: CASSQDEGTSGSQYF.

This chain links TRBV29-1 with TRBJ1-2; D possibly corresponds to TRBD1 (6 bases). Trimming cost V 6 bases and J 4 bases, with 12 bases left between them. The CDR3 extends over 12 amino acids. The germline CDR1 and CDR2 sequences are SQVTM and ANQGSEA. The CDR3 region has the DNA TGCAGCGTAGAAACAGGGACCTATGGCTACACCTTC. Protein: CSVETGTYGYTF.

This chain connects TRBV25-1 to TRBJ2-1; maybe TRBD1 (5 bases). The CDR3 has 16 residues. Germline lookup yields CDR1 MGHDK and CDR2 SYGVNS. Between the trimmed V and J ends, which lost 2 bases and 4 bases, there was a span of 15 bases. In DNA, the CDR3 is TGTGCCAGCAGTGAAGAAACCAAGGGGATGTACAATGAGCAGTTCTTC. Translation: CASSEETKGMYNEQFF.

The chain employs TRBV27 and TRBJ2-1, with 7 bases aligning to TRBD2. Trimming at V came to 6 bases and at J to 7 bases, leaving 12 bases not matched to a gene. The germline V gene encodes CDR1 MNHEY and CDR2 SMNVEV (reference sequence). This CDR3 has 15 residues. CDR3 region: CASSWLAVIGNEQFF. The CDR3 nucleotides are TGTGCCAGCAGCTGGCTAGCGGTGATCGGGAATGAGCAGTTCTTC.

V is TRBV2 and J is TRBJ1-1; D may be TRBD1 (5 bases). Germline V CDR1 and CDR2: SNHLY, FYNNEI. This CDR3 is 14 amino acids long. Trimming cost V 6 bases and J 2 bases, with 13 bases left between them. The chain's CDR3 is CASRMGRANTEAFF. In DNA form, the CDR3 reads TGTGCCAGCAGAATGGGCAGGGCTAACACTGAAGCTTTCTTT.

CDR3 sequence: CASGEGEQYF. The CDR3 region has the DNA TGCGCCAGTGGGGAGGGGGAGCAGTACTTC. The rearrangement joins TRBV5-1 to TRBJ2-7; 7 bases are a match to TRBD2. CDR3 size: 10 residues. V was pared by 8 bases and J by 7 bases, with 3 bases of the junction left unmatched. Germline V CDR1 and CDR2: SGHRS, YFSETQ.

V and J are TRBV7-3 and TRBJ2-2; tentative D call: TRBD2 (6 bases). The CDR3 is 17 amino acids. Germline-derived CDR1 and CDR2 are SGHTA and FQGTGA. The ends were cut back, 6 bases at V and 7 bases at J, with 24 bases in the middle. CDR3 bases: TGTGCCAGCAGATCCCGTGGGTCGGGAGTAAAAGGCGGGGAGCTGTTTTTT. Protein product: CASRSRGSGVKGGELFF.

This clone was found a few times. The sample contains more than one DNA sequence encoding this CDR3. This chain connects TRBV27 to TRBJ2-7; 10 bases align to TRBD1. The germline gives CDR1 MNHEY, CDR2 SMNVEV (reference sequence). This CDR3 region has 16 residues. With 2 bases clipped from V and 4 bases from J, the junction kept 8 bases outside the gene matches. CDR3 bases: TGTGCCAGCAGTTTAGTAGGGGGACAGGGGTTATACGAGCAGTACTTC. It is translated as CASSLVGGQGLYEQYF.

The CDR3 DNA sequence: TGTGCCAGTAGTACTAATGCGGGGACCAATCAGCCCCAGCATTTT. It translates to CASSTNAGTNQPQHF. The chain uses TRBV19 and TRBJ1-5, with D possibly TRBD1 on 5 matching bases. CDR1 LNHDA and CDR2 SQIVND come from the germline V gene (reference sequence). Trimming removed 4 bases from V and 3 bases from J, with 13 bases in between. CDR3 length: 15 amino acids.

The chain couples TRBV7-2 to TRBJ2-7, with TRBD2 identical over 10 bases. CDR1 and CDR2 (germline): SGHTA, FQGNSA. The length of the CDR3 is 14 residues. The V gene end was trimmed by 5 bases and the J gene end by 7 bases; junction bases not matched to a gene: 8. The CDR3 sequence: CASSTLAGDGEQYF. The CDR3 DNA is TGTGCCAGCAGCACGCTAGCGGGAGATGGAGAGCAGTACTTC. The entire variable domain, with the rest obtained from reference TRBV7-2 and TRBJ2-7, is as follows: GAGVSQSPSNKVTEKGKDVELRCDPISGHTALYWYRQSLGQGLEFLIYFQGNSAPDKSGLPSDRFSAERTGGSVSTLTIQRTQQEDSAVYLCASSTLAGDGEQYFGPGTRLTVT.

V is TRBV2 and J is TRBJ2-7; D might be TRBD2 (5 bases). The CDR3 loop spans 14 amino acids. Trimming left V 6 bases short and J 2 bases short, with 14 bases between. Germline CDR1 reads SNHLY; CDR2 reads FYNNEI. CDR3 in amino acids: CASRRRTEPYEQYF. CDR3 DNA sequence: TGTGCCAGCAGACGCCGGACTGAACCCTACGAGCAGTACTTC.